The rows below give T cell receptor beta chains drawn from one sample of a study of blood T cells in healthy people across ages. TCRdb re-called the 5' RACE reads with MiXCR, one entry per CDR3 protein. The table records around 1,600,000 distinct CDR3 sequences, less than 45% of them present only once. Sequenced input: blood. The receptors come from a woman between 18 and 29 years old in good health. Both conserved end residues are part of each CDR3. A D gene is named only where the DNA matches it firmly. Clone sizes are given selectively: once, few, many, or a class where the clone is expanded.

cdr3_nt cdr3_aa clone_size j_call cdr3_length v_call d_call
TGTGCCATCAGGGGGGAAGGTCTTTCCGCGGAGCAGTTCTTC CAIRGEGLSAEQFF few TRBJ2-1 14 TRBV10-3 -
TGCGCCAGCAGCCAAGGTGAGGGGGCCAGCAATCAGCCCCAGCATTTT CASSQGEGASNQPQHF - TRBJ1-5 16 TRBV4-1 TRBD1
TGTGCCAGCAGGACGGAGAATGAAAAACTGTTTTTT CASRTENEKLFF - TRBJ1-4 12 TRBV6-5 -
TGTGCCACCAGTGGACCCAACTATGGCTACACCTTC CATSGPNYGYTF few TRBJ1-2 12 TRBV24-1 -
TGTGCCAGCACCCGACTAGCGGGAGGGTACAATGAGCAGTACTTC CASTRLAGGYNEQYF few TRBJ2-7 15 TRBV6-1 TRBD2
TGTGCCTGCAGCCCACGCGCGACAGATACGCAGTATTTT CACSPRATDTQYF - TRBJ2-3 13 TRBV7-6 -
TGCAGCGTGGCCCTTTTCCGGACTGAAGCTTTCTTT CSVALFRTEAFF - TRBJ1-1 12 TRBV29-1 -
TGTGCCAGCAGCGTAAATCGGGGGCTTGTCACCGGGGAGCTGTTTTTT CASSVNRGLVTGELFF once TRBJ2-2 16 TRBV9 -
TGCAGTGCTACGGGACATCTAAACTATGGCTACACCTTC CSATGHLNYGYTF - TRBJ1-2 13 TRBV20-1 -
TGTGCCAGCAGCTTCGCTAGCGGAGGGTACGAGCAGTACTTC CASSFASGGYEQYF - TRBJ2-7 14 TRBV7-3 TRBD2
TGCGCCAGCAGCCCCAAACTAGCGGCTAGCACAGATACGCAGTATTTT CASSPKLAASTDTQYF few TRBJ2-3 16 TRBV5-1 TRBD2
TGCAGCGTTGTCGGGACAGGGACCTACAATGAGCAGTTCTTC CSVVGTGTYNEQFF - TRBJ2-1 14 TRBV29-1 TRBD1
TGTGCCAGCAGTGAATGGGGGGTGATCACAGATACGCAGTATTTT CASSEWGVITDTQYF - TRBJ2-3 15 TRBV2 -
TGTGCCAGCAGTCAAAGGGGGGGGAACACTGAAGCTTTCTTT CASSQRGGNTEAFF - TRBJ1-1 14 TRBV28 -
TGTGCCAGCAGCTCCCGGGGACAGGGGCTCTATGGCTACACCTTC CASSSRGQGLYGYTF - TRBJ1-2 15 TRBV7-2 TRBD1
TGTGCCAGTAGTAACGGGGACAGACCTAACTATGGCTACACCTTC CASSNGDRPNYGYTF - TRBJ1-2 15 TRBV19 TRBD1
TGTGCCAGCAGCCAGCCTGCCGGGGAGCTGTTTTTT CASSQPAGELFF - TRBJ2-2 12 TRBV14 -
TGTGCCAGCAGCTTAGTACACCAGGCCCTAGCGGAAGGCTCCTACGAGCAGTACTTC CASSLVHQALAEGSYEQYF once TRBJ2-7 19 TRBV7-9 TRBD2
TGTGCCAGCAGCCCCACGCAGATTCTATTGAACACTGAAGCTTTCTTT CASSPTQILLNTEAFF once TRBJ1-1 16 TRBV7-9 -
TGTGCCAGCAGCTTACTAGCGGGGTTGTCTGATACGCAGTATTTT CASSLLAGLSDTQYF - TRBJ2-3 15 TRBV7-2 TRBD2
TGTGCCAGCAGTTACCTGTATAGGGGGCCAGATACGCAGTATTTT CASSYLYRGPDTQYF - TRBJ2-3 15 TRBV6-6 TRBD1
TGTGCCAGCAGTCAAGACAGGGGGTTTCCCTACAATGAGCGGTTCTTC CASSQDRGFPYNERFF - TRBJ2-1 16 TRBV6-6 TRBD1
TGTGCCACCAGTGGCCGGACGGCAAATGAGCAGTACTTC CATSGRTANEQYF - TRBJ2-5 13 TRBV24-1 -
TGTGCTAGCAGCTTAGTTCTGGGCGATGAGCAGTTCTTC CASSLVLGDEQFF - TRBJ2-1 13 TRBV7-7 -
TGCAGTGCTTGGGCGGGGTGGAATCAGCCCCAGCATTTT CSAWAGWNQPQHF once TRBJ1-5 13 TRBV20-1 -
TGTGCCAGCAGGTTATTCCCTGAGGACATTCAGTACTTC CASRLFPEDIQYF - TRBJ2-4 13 TRBV28 -
TGTGCCAGCAGCTCGACTAGCGGCGGAGGGACCCAGTACTTC CASSSTSGGGTQYF few TRBJ2-5 14 TRBV7-3 TRBD2
TGTGCCAGTAGGACAGACACCGGGGAGCTGTTTTTT CASRTDTGELFF few TRBJ2-2 12 TRBV25-1 -
TGTGCCAGCAGGATGGACTCTTCTGGGGCCAACGTCCTGACTTTC CASRMDSSGANVLTF - TRBJ2-6 15 TRBV6-5 -
TGCAGTGCTAGAACCGATGCCAAAAACATTCAGTACTTC CSARTDAKNIQYF - TRBJ2-4 13 TRBV20-1 -
TGCGCCAGCAGCCAAGGAATAAATGGCTACACCTTC CASSQGINGYTF - TRBJ1-2 12 TRBV4-1 -
TGTGCCAGCAGCCAACTTTACCTGGACAGGGGTGTCAATGAGCAGTTCTTC CASSQLYLDRGVNEQFF - TRBJ2-1 17 TRBV3-1 TRBD1
TGTGCCAGCAGCTCGAATGGAGAAAGCTATGGCTACACCTTC CASSSNGESYGYTF - TRBJ1-2 14 TRBV5-5 -
TGTGCCATCAGTGCCCCGGGGGCCAGGGCGCAGGGCTACACCTTC CAISAPGARAQGYTF - TRBJ1-2 15 TRBV10-3 -
TGCAGTGCGAAAAAGGGGGCAGGGGTGAACACTGAAGCTTTCTTT CSAKKGAGVNTEAFF few TRBJ1-1 15 TRBV20-1 TRBD1
TGTGCCAGCAGCCAAGATAATCGCGTCAGGAATCGGTCACCCCTCCACTTT CASSQDNRVRNRSPLHF - TRBJ1-6 17 TRBV4-2 -
TGCGCCAGCAGCTTGGGCCTCCTAGGGAACACCGGGGAGCTGTTTTTT CASSLGLLGNTGELFF - TRBJ2-2 16 TRBV5-1 -
TGTGCCAGCAGCTTAGAAGTGCGGGCCAATGAGCAGTTCTTC CASSLEVRANEQFF - TRBJ2-1 14 TRBV11-2 -
TGTGCCAGCAGTTGGACTAGCGGCACAGATACGCAGTATTTT CASSWTSGTDTQYF many TRBJ2-3 14 TRBV28 TRBD2
TGCGCCAGCAGCATTAGCGGGCAAAATACCTACGAGCAGTACTTC CASSISGQNTYEQYF once TRBJ2-7 15 TRBV5-1 TRBD2
TGTGCCAGCAGTTCCGCAGGACCTGGGGACAGGACCGGGGAGCTGTTTTTT CASSSAGPGDRTGELFF - TRBJ2-2 17 TRBV6-2/TRBV6-3 TRBD1
TGTGCCAGCAGTCCGTCGACAGGTGATTGGAACATTCAGTACTTC CASSPSTGDWNIQYF - TRBJ2-4 15 TRBV27 -
TGTGCCAGCAGCCCTCCCGGACTAGTTAATGAGCAGTTCTTC CASSPPGLVNEQFF - TRBJ2-1 14 TRBV9 TRBD2
TGTGCCAGCAGTTTACAGCAGGGGACAGGGACCACAGATACGCAGTATTTT CASSLQQGTGTTDTQYF - TRBJ2-3 17 TRBV28 TRBD1
TGCAGTGCTAGAGAGGCCCTCACCGACTATGGCTACACCTTC CSAREALTDYGYTF - TRBJ1-2 14 TRBV20-1 -
TGTGCCAGCAGAGAGACATTGGGCCCAGATACGCAGTATTTT CASRETLGPDTQYF - TRBJ2-3 14 TRBV7-2 -
TGCGCCAGCAGCACGGGACTAGCGGGACTGACCGGGGAGCTGTTTTTT CASSTGLAGLTGELFF - TRBJ2-2 16 TRBV5-1 TRBD2
TGTGCCAGCTCTTGGGACAGGGTGACCTACGAGCAGTACTTC CASSWDRVTYEQYF - TRBJ2-7 14 TRBV6-2/TRBV6-3 TRBD1
TGTGCCAGCAGCCCCCCTTCAGGACAGATGAACACTGAAGCTTTCTTT CASSPPSGQMNTEAFF few TRBJ1-1 16 TRBV4-2 -
TGTGCCAGCAGCTTAGGGGTCCTAGATTTAGGACGGAAGACCCAGTACTTC CASSLGVLDLGRKTQYF few TRBJ2-5 17 TRBV7-2 -
TGTGCCAGCAGTGAATGGACTAGCGGGGCCTACGAGCAGTACTTC CASSEWTSGAYEQYF - TRBJ2-7 15 TRBV6-1 TRBD2
TGTGCCAGCAGCCAAACGGGACAGGCCAACACTGAAGCTTTCTTT CASSQTGQANTEAFF few TRBJ1-1 15 TRBV7-9 TRBD1
TGTGCCAGCAGCGGGACTAGCGGAGGGCCCACAGATACGCAGTATTTT CASSGTSGGPTDTQYF - TRBJ2-3 16 TRBV12-3/TRBV12-4 TRBD2